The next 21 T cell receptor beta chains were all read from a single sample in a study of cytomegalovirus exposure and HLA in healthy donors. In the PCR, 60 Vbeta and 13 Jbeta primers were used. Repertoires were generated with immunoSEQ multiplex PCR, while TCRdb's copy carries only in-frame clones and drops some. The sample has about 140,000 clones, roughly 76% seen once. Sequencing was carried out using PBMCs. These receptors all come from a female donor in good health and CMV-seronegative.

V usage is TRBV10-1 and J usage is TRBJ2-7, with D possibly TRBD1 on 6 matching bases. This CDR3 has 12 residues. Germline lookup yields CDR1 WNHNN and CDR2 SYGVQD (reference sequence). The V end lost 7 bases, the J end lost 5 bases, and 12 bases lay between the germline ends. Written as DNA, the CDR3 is TGCGCCAGCACAGGGGACCGCCACGAGCAGTACTTC. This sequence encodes CASTGDRHEQYF.

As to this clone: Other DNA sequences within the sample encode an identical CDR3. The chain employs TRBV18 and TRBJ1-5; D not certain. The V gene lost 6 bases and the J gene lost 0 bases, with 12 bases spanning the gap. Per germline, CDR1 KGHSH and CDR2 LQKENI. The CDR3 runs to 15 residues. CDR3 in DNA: TGTGCCAGCTCTCCCGGCGGGAATAGCAATCAGCCCCAGCATTTT. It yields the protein CASSPGGNSNQPQHF.

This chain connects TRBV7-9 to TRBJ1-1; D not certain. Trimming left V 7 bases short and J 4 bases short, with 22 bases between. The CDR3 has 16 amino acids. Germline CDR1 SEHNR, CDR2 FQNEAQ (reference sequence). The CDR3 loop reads CASIPLRVSEGTEAFF. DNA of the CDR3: TGTGCCAGCATCCCTCTCCGGGTTTCAGAGGGCACTGAAGCTTTCTTT.

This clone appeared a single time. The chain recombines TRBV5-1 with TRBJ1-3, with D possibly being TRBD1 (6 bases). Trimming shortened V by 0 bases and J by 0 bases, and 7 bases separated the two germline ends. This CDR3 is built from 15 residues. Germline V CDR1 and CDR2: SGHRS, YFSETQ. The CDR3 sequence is CASSLVRGSGNTIYF. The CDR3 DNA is TGCGCCAGCAGCTTGGTCAGGGGCTCTGGAAACACCATATATTTT.

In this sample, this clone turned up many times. This CDR3 reads CASSVRDSSYEQYF. CDR3 in DNA: TGTGCCAGCAGCGTTCGGGACTCCTCCTACGAGCAGTACTTC. The rearrangement links TRBV7-6 to TRBJ2-7; a possible D gene is TRBD2 (6 bases). Germline values: CDR1 SGHVS, CDR2 FNYEAQ. The CDR3 consists of 14 residues. With 5 bases removed from V and 0 bases from J, the gap between germline ends came to 11 bases.

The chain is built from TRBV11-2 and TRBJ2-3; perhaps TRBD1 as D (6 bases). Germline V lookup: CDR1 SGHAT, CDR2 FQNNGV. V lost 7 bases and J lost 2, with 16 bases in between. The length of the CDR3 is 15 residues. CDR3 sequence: CASTEQGTSTDTQYF. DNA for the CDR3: TGTGCCAGCACCGAACAGGGTACTTCCACAGATACGCAGTATTTT.

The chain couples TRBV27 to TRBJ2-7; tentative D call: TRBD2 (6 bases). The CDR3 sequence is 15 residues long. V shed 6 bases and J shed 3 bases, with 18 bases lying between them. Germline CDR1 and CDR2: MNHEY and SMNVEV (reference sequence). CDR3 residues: CASSPTGGPFYEQYF. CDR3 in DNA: TGTGCCAGCAGCCCCACCGGAGGGCCCTTCTACGAGCAGTACTTC.

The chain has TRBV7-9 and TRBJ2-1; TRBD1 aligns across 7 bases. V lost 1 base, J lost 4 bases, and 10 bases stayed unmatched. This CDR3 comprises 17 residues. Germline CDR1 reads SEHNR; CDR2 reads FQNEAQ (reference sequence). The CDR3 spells CASSLGDRSLSYNEQFF. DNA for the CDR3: TGTGCCAGCAGCTTAGGGGACAGATCCTTGTCTTACAATGAGCAGTTCTTC.

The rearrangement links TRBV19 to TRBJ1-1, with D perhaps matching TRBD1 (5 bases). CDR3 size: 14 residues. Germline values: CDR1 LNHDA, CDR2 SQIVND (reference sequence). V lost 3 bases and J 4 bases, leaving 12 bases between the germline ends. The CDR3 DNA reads TGTGCCAGTAGTATTTGGGGGGGGACCACTGAAGCTTTCTTT. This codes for CASSIWGGTTEAFF. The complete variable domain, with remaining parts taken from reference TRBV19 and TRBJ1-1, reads DGGITQSPKYLFRKEGQNVTLSCEQNLNHDAMYWYRQDPGQGLRLIYYSQIVNDFQKGDIAEGYSVSREKKESFPLTVTSAQKNPTAFYLCASSIWGGTTEAFFGQGTRLTVV.

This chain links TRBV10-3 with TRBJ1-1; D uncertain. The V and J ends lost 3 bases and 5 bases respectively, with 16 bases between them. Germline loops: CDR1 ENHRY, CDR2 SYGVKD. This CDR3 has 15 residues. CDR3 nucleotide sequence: TGTGCCATCAGTGAAAGCGGGGTCATGAGAACTGAAGCTTTCTTT. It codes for CAISESGVMRTEAFF.

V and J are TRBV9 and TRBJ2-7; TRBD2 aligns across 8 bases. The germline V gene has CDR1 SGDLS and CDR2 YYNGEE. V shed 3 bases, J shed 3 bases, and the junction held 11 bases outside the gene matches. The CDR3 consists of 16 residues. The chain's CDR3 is CASSARSAGAHYEQYF. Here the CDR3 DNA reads TGTGCCAGCAGCGCCCGATCAGCGGGAGCGCACTACGAGCAGTACTTC.

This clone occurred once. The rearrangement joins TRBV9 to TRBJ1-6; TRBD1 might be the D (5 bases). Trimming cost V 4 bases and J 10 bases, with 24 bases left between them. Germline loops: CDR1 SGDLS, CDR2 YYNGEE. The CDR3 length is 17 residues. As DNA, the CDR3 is TGTGCCAGCAGCTCCACGGGGGATCCGGAGGATGGCTCACCCCTCCACTTT. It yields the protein CASSSTGDPEDGSPLHF.

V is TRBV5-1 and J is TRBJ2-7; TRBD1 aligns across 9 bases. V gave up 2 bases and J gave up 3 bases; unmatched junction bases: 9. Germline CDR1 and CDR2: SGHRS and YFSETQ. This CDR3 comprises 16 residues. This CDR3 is CASSFTGTGLVYEQYF. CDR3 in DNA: TGCGCCAGCAGCTTTACCGGGACAGGGTTAGTCTACGAGCAGTACTTC.

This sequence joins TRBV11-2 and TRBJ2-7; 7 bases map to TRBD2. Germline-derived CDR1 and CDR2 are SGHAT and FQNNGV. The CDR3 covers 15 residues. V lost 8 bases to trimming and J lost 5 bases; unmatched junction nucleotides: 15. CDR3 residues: CASCQASGTSHEQYF. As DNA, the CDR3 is TGTGCCAGCTGCCAGGCGAGCGGGACTTCACACGAGCAGTACTTC.

As DNA, the CDR3 is TGTGCCAGCAGTGGCCCCGGGACAGGGCGGACTGAAGCTTTCTTT. This sequence encodes CASSGPGTGRTEAFF. The chain has TRBV2 and TRBJ1-1, with 9 nucleotides matching TRBD1. J lost 5 bases, V lost 4 bases, and 8 bases had no gene match. Germline V lookup: CDR1 SNHLY, CDR2 FYNNEI. CDR3 length equals 15 residues.

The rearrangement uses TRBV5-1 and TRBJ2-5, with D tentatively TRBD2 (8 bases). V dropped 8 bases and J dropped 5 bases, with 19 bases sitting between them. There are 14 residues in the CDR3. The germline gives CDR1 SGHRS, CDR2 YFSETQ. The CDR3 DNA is TGCGCCAGTGTCGGGGGGGGACAGTTGGAGACCCAGTACTTC. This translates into CASVGGGQLETQYF.

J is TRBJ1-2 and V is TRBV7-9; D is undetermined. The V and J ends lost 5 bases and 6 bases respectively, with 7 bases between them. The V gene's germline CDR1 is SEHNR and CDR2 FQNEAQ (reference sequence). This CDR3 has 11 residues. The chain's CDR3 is CASSLVDGYTF. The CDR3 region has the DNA TGTGCCAGCAGCCTCGTTGATGGCTACACCTTC.

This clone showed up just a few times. Here the CDR3 reads CASSLPTGFYGYTF. As DNA, the CDR3 is TGTGCCAGCAGCTTGCCAACAGGATTCTATGGCTACACCTTC. The chain employs TRBV5-6 and TRBJ1-2; maybe TRBD1 (5 bases). Germline CDR1 reads SGHDT; CDR2 reads YYEEEE. The CDR3 is 14 amino acids. The V and J ends lost 1 base and 4 bases respectively, with 11 bases between them.

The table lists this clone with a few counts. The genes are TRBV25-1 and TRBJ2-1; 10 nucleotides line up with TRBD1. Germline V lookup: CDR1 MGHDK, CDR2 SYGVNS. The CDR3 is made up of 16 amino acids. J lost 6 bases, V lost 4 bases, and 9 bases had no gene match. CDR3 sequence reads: CASSGSGDRGSNEQFF. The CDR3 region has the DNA TGTGCCAGCAGTGGGTCCGGGGACAGGGGATCCAATGAGCAGTTCTTC.

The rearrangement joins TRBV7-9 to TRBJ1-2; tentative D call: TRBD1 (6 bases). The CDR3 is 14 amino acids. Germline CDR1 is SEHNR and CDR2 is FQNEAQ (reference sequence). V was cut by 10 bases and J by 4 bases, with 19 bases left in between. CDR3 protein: CATYQDSPIYGYTF. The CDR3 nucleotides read TGTGCCACATACCAGGACAGTCCTATCTATGGCTACACCTTC.

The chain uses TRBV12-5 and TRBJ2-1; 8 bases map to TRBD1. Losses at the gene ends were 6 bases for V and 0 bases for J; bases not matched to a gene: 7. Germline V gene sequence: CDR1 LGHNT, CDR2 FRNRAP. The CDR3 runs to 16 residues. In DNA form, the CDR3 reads TGTGCTAGTGGACCCATCGGACAGGGCTCCTACAATGAGCAGTTCTTC. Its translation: CASGPIGQGSYNEQFF. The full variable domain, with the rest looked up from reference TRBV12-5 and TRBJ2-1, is DARVTQTPRHKVTEMGQEVTMRCQPILGHNTVFWYRQTMMQGLELLAYFRNRAPLDDSGMPKDRFSAEMPDATLATLKIQPSEPRDSAVYFCASGPIGQGSYNEQFFGPGTRLTVL.